This T cell receptor beta chain emerged from a study of response to subunit inactivated influenza vaccine. General study points: There was a suggestion from the authors that each seasonal influenza vaccination recruits few new T cells.

Germline CDR1 is MNHEY and CDR2 is SVGAGI. This CDR3 spans 15 amino acids. Trimming removed 1 base from V and 6 bases from J, with 12 bases in between. There are a few counts of this clonotype. The antigen is unknown. TCRdb recomputed calls from the RT-PCR reads with MiXCR, one row per CDR3 protein. This sample has about half a million distinct CDR3 sequences, with approximately 11% found just once. The sequencing used PBMCs from blood, collected roughly 48 days after vaccination. V is TRBV6-5 and J is TRBJ2-2; perhaps TRBD1 as D (6 bases). The clonotype was recovered from a man in his fifties who received an inactivated influenza vaccine. The CDR3 bases are TGTGCCAGCAGTTACTATATGGGGGCCGCCGGGGAGCTGTTTTTT. Its protein product is CASSYYMGAAGELFF.